These 13 T cell receptor beta chains were sequenced from one sample in a study of T cell responses to AZD1222 COVID-19 vaccine. Assay: immunoSEQ multiplex PCR; the TCRdb copy retains only in-frame clones and omits some. Of over 100,000 clones listed, around 82% are singletons. Sample: peripheral blood, taken on day 0 of AZD1222 vaccination. Source of these receptors: an adult in good health.

The J gene is TRBJ1-2, the V gene TRBV28; 7 bases map to TRBD1. The length of the CDR3 is 14 residues. V trimming: 6 bases; J trimming: 2 bases; junction bases outside the gene matches: 6. Germline CDR1 reads MDHEN; CDR2 reads SYDVKM. This chain's CDR3 is CASRRGRVNYGYTF. Here the CDR3 DNA reads TGTGCCAGCAGGAGGGGGCGAGTGAACTATGGCTACACCTTC.

The CDR3 loop is CASSPIGAVEQYF. Here the CDR3 DNA reads TGTGCCAGCTCACCCATTGGTGCTGTAGAGCAGTACTTC. The chain uses TRBV18 and TRBJ2-7, with D uncertain. The CDR3 consists of 13 residues. Trimming stripped 3 bases from V and 7 bases from J, with 13 bases between. CDR1 is KGHSH and CDR2 is LQKENI in the germline V gene.

This clone was recorded only once. The V gene is TRBV5-4, the J gene TRBJ2-1; TRBD1 aligns across 9 bases. Trimming cost V 4 bases and J 5 bases; bases outside gene matches: 10. Germline V gene data show CDR1 as SGHNT and CDR2 as YYREEE (reference sequence). The CDR3 is 16 amino acids. This CDR3 is CASSGLSGQGHNEQFF. CDR3 in DNA: TGTGCCAGCAGCGGGCTTTCGGGACAGGGTCACAATGAGCAGTTCTTC.

The chain carries TRBV27 and TRBJ2-2; TRBD1 is a possible D gene (6 bases). The germline V gene encodes CDR1 MNHEY and CDR2 SMNVEV (reference sequence). The CDR3 covers 15 residues. The ends were cut back, 5 bases at V and 1 base at J, with 11 bases in the middle. The CDR3 loop is CASSVLTGNTGELFF. As DNA, the CDR3 is TGTGCCAGCAGTGTCCTGACAGGGAACACCGGGGAGCTGTTTTTT.

This rearrangement joins TRBV7-9 to TRBJ1-6, with D perhaps TRBD1 (5 bases). The CDR3 consists of 18 residues. CDR1 and CDR2 (germline): SEHNR, FQNEAQ (reference sequence). With 5 bases removed from V and 3 bases from J, the gap between germline ends came to 20 bases. The CDR3 loop is CASSLTPGSLFYNSPLHF. CDR3 DNA: TGTGCCAGCAGCCTCACCCCAGGGTCTCTCTTCTATAATTCACCCCTCCACTTT. Combining the CDR3 with reference TRBV7-9 and TRBJ1-6 gives the whole variable domain DTGVSQNPRHKITKRGQNVTFRCDPISEHNRLYWYRQTLGQGPEFLTYFQNEAQLEKSRLLSDRFSAERPKGSFSTLEIQRTEQGDSAMYLCASSLTPGSLFYNSPLHFGNGTRLTVT.

The rearrangement joins TRBV28 to TRBJ1-2; D may be TRBD1 (6 bases). Germline V lookup: CDR1 MDHEN, CDR2 SYDVKM. The CDR3 loop spans 14 amino acids. V lost 6 bases, J lost 3 bases, and 14 bases lay in between. CDR3: CASRQGSRDYGYTF. The CDR3 DNA reads as TGTGCCAGCAGGCAGGGGTCTCGAGACTATGGCTACACCTTC.

The rearrangement links TRBV5-1 to TRBJ2-5, with D perhaps TRBD2 (7 bases). This CDR3 has 16 amino acids. V was trimmed by 3 bases and J by 0 bases, leaving 15 bases between them. In germline, CDR1 is SGHRS, CDR2 YFSETQ. CDR3 nucleotide sequence: TGCGCCAGCAGCTGGAGGCGCGGGGGCTACCAAGAGACCCAGTACTTC. The encoded protein is CASSWRRGGYQETQYF.

This chain links TRBV12-3 or TRBV12-4 with TRBJ1-5; D is unclear. This CDR3 has 12 amino acids. Trimming shortened V by 5 bases and J by 9 bases, and 11 bases separated the two germline ends. The CDR3 protein is CASSTYAGPQHF. The CDR3 DNA reads as TGTGCCAGCAGTACCTATGCGGGGCCCCAGCATTTT.

V gene TRBV29-1 combines with J gene TRBJ1-1; 9 bases agree with TRBD1. Trimming cost V 5 bases and J 7 bases; bases outside gene matches: 5. CDR1 is SQVTM, CDR2 ANQGSEA, per germline. The CDR3 loop spans 12 amino acids. The CDR3 DNA reads TGCAGCGTTCACAGGACAGGGGTTGAAGCTTTCTTT. This encodes CSVHRTGVEAFF.

V and J are TRBV24-1 and TRBJ2-1, with D possibly matching TRBD2 (5 bases). Germline assignment: CDR1 KGHDR and CDR2 SFDVKD. Trimming shortened V by 9 bases and J by 6 bases, and 14 bases separated the two germline ends. The CDR3 totals 13 residues. The CDR3: CATGGEGTNEQFF. The CDR3 nucleotides are TGTGCCACCGGTGGAGAGGGAACCAATGAGCAGTTCTTC.

The chain joins TRBV5-1 to TRBJ2-1; D is uncertain. The germline CDR1 and CDR2 sequences are SGHRS and YFSETQ. Between the trimmed V and J ends, which lost 4 bases and 1 base, there was a span of 9 bases. The CDR3 contains 14 residues. The chain's CDR3 is CASSLFQSYNEQFF. CDR3 nucleotides: TGCGCCAGCAGCCTTTTTCAGTCCTACAATGAGCAGTTCTTC.

The rearrangement uses TRBV7-3 and TRBJ2-1, with 7 positions matching TRBD1. Looked up from germline, CDR1 is SGHTA and CDR2 is FQGTGA. This CDR3 is built from 15 residues. V lost 5 bases, J lost 0 bases, and 4 bases stayed unmatched. This CDR3 is CASSIDRVSYNEQFF. The CDR3 DNA reads TGTGCCAGCAGCATCGACAGGGTCTCCTACAATGAGCAGTTCTTC.

The rearrangement uses TRBV20-1 and TRBJ1-2; D uncertain. Trimming pared 6 bases from V and 5 bases from J, leaving 7 bases between. Germline-derived CDR1 and CDR2 are DFQATT and SNEGSKA (reference sequence). CDR3 size: 10 residues. In nucleotides, the CDR3 is TGCAGTGCCCAAAGATATGGCTACACCTTC. Residues: CSAQRYGYTF.